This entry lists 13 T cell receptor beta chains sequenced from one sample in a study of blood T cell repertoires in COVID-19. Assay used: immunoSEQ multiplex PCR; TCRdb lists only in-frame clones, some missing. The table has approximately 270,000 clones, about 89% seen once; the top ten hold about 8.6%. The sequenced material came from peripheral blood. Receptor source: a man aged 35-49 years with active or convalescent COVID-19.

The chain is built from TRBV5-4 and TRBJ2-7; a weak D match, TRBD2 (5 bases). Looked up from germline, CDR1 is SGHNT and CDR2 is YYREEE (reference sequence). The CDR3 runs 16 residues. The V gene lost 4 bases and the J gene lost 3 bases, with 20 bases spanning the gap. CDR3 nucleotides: TGTGCCAGCAGCCCAGTGGACGGCGGGCTTAACTACGAGCAGTACTTC. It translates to CASSPVDGGLNYEQYF.

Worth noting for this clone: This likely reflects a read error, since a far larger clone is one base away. The CDR3 DNA is TGTGCCAGCAGCCGGACAGGGGCGAACACCGGGGAGCTGTTTTTT. Its translation: CASSRTGANTGELFF. The chain combines TRBV6-2 or TRBV6-3 with TRBJ2-2; 9 bases line up with TRBD1. Germline assignment: CDR1 MNHEY and CDR2 SVGEGT. V lost 6 bases and J lost 0; bases outside the gene matches: 2. The CDR3 length is 15 residues.

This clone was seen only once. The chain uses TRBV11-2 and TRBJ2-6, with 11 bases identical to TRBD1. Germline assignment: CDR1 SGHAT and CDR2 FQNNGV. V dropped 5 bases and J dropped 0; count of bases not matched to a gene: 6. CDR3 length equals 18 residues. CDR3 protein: CASSPGQGAPSGANVLTF. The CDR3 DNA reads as TGTGCCAGCAGCCCAGGACAGGGGGCCCCCTCTGGGGCCAACGTCCTGACTTTC.

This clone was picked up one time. The CDR3 spells CASKGGVNTDTQYF. The CDR3 DNA reads as TGCGCCAGCAAGGGCGGGGTGAACACAGATACGCAGTATTTT. The chain links TRBV5-1 to TRBJ2-3; D may be TRBD2 (6 bases). This CDR3 is built from 14 residues. Trimming left V 6 bases short and J 2 bases short, with 13 bases between. Germline CDR1 reads SGHRS; CDR2 reads YFSETQ.

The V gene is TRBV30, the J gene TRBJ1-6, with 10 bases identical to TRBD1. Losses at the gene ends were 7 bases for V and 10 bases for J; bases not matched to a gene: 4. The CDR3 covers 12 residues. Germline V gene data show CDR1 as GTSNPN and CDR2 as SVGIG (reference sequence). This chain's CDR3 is CAFRQGASPLHF. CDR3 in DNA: TGTGCCTTCCGACAGGGGGCCTCACCCCTCCACTTT.

The CDR3 region has the DNA TGCGCCAGCAGAGACGGACTCAATCAGCCCCAGCATTTT. Translated, it gives CASRDGLNQPQHF. The rearrangement joins TRBV10-2 to TRBJ1-5; D unclear. Deletions cut 6 bases from V and 3 bases from J, with 9 bases between. CDR3 size: 13 residues. CDR1 is WSHSY, CDR2 SAAADI, per germline.

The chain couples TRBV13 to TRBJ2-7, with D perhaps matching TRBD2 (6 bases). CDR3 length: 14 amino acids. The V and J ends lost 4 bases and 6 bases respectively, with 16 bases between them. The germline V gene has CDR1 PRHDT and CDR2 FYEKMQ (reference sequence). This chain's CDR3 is CASSYASEGREQYF. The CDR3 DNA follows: TGTGCCAGCAGCTATGCCTCGGAGGGCCGCGAGCAGTACTTC. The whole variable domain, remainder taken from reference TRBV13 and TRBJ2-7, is AAGVIQSPRHLIKEKRETATLKCYPIPRHDTVYWYQQGPGQDPQFLISFYEKMQSDKGSIPDRFSAQQFSDYHSELNMSSLELGDSALYFCASSYASEGREQYFGPGTRLTVT.

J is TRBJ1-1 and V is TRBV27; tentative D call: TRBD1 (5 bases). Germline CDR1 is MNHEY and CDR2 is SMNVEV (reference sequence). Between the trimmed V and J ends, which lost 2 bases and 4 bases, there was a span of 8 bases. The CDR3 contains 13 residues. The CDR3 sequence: CASSLVGVTEAFF. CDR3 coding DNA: TGTGCCAGCAGTTTAGTAGGGGTCACTGAAGCTTTCTTT.

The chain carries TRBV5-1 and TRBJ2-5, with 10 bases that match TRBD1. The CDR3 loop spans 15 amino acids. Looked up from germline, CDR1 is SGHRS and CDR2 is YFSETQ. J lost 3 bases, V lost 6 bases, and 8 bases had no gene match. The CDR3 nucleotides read TGCGCCAGCATAAGGGGACAGGGGTTGAAAGAGACCCAGTACTTC. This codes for CASIRGQGLKETQYF.

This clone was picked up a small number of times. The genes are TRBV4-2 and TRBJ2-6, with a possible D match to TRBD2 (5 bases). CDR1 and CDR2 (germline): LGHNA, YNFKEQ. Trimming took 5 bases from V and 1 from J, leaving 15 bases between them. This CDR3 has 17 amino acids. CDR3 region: CASSVEGSGSGANVLTF. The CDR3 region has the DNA TGTGCCAGCAGCGTTGAAGGGAGCGGTTCTGGGGCCAACGTCCTGACTTTC.

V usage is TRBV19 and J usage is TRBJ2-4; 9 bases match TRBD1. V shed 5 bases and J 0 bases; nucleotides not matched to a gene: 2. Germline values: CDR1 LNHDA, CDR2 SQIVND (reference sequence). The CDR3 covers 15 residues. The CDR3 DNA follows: TGTGCCAGTAGTTTACAGGGGGCAGCCAAAAACATTCAGTACTTC. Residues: CASSLQGAAKNIQYF.

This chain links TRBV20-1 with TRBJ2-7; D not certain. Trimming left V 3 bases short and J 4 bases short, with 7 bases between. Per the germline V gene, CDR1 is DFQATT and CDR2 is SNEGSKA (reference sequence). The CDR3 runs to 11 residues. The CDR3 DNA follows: TGCAGTGCTAGGTGGCAATACGAGCAGTACTTC. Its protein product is CSARWQYEQYF.

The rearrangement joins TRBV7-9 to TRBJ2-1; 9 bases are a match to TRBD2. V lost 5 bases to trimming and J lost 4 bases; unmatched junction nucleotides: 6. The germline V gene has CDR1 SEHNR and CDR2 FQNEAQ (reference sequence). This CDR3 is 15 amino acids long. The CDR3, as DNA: TGTGCCAGCAGCCAGCTAGCGGGACTATACAATGAGCAGTTCTTC. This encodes CASSQLAGLYNEQFF.